The sequence of this TCR beta chain was determined in a study of CD8+ T cells in alopecia areata. At the level of the study: Tofacitinib was taken orally by treated patients, and the dose was 5 to 10 mg twice daily. Patients took tofacitinib for 6 to 18 months, followed by 6 drug-free months.

The treatment here: oral pan-JAK inhibitor, 5-10 mg twice daily. Researchers took lesional scalp punch biopsies and peripheral blood from people who were alopecia areata patients. This clone occurred a few times. CDR3 size: 15 residues. The germline V and J ends were trimmed by 4 bases and 2 bases, with 15 bases remaining between them. The germline V gene has CDR1 SGHRS and CDR2 YFSETQ. Once RNA had been extracted, it was reverse transcribed into cDNA to act as the sequencing template. Repertoires were generated with immunoSEQ multiplex PCR, while TCRdb's copy carries only in-frame clones and drops some. The profile shows 200,000 or so clones, around two fifths of them singletons.

The rearrangement uses TRBV5-1 and TRBJ1-2; D is unresolved. Sequenced material: CD4+ T cells sorted from blood, taken between weeks 36 and 40, from a patient treated with tofacitinib. The TCR comes from a human donor with alopecia areata. The CDR3 DNA follows: TGCGCCAGCAGCGAAGGCAGCCGGGAGAACTATGGCTACACCTTC. Protein product: CASSEGSRENYGYTF. The entire variable domain, with the rest obtained from reference TRBV5-1 and TRBJ1-2, is as follows: KAGVTQTPRYLIKTRGQQVTLSCSPISGHRSVSWYQQTPGQGLQFLFEYFSETQRNKGNFPGRFSGRQFSNSRSEMNVSTLELGDSALYLCASSEGSRENYGYTFGSGTRLTVV.